This TCR beta chain was found in a study of cytomegalovirus exposure and HLA in healthy donors. Study conclusions and caveats: Association with HLA alleles at 0.05 false discovery rate was found for some 18,000 TCR beta sequences in a later analysis. According to the study, roughly 160 TCR beta chains were cytomegalovirus-associated.

PCR was performed using 60 Vbeta and 13 Jbeta primers. The table came from immunoSEQ multiplex PCR; TCRdb's copy has only in-frame clones and leaves some out. Found here are some 84,000 clones, roughly 78% of them singletons; the top ten hold roughly 2.6%. Points on this clone: Antigen specificity is unknown.

This CDR3 comprises 15 residues. Deletions cut 4 bases from V and 0 bases from J, with 9 bases between. Germline loops: CDR1 SGHDN, CDR2 FVKESK. This receptor was obtained from a male donor in good health and CMV-seropositive. J is TRBJ2-2 and V is TRBV14, with D unresolved. Sequencing input: PBMCs. CDR3 in amino acids: CASSRYITNTGELFF. CDR3 DNA: TGTGCCAGCAGCCGTTACATAACGAACACCGGGGAGCTGTTTTTT.